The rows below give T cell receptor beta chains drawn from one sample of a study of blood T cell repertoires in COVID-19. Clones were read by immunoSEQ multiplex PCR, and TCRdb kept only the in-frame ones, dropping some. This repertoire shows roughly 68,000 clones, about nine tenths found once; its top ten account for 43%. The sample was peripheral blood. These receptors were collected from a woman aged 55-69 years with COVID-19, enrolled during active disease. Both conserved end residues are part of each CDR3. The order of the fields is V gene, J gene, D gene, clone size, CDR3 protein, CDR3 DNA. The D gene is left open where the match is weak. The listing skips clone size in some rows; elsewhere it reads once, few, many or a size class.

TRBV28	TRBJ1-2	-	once	CASSLSGVGSYGYTF	TGTGCCAGCAGTTTATCAGGGGTTGGTAGCTATGGCTACACCTTC
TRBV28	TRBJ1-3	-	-	CASSSAGTSGNTIYF	TGTGCCAGCAGTTCCGCCGGGACTTCTGGAAACACCATATATTTT
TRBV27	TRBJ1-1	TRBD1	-	CASSFDNRDRGSGTEAFF	TGTGCCAGCAGTTTTGATAACCGGGACAGGGGATCGGGCACTGAAGCTTTCTTT
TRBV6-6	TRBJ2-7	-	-	CASMGLGAWQYF	TGTGCCAGCATGGGCCTGGGCGCGTGGCAGTACTTC
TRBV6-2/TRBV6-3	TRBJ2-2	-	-	CASSLKDSQDTGELFF	TGTGCCAGCAGCCTAAAGGACAGCCAGGACACCGGGGAGCTGTTTTTT
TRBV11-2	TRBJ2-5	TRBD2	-	CASSTTSGGAKTQYF	TGTGCCAGCAGCACGACTAGCGGGGGGGCAAAGACCCAGTACTTC
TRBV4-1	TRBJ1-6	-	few	CASSQDPQGLNSPLHF	TGCGCCAGCAGCCAAGATCCCCAGGGGCTCAATTCACCCCTCCACTTT
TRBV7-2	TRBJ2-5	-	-	CASSLGRTSETQYF	TGTGCCAGCAGCTTGGGGCGTACTTCAGAGACCCAGTACTTC
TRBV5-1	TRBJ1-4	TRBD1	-	CASSGGQGVVREKLFF	TGCGCCAGCAGCGGGGGACAGGGGGTAGTGCGGGAAAAACTGTTTTTT
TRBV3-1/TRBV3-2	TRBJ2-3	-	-	CASSPPGTTDTQYF	TGTGCCAGCAGCCCACCCGGGACAACAGATACGCAGTATTTT
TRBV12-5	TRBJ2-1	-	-	CASGPGSGDEQFF	TGTGCTAGTGGCCCCGGGTCGGGAGATGAGCAGTTCTTC
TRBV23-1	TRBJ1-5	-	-	CASPRTAFSNQPQHF	TGCGCCAGCCCTCGGACAGCCTTTAGCAATCAGCCCCAGCATTTT
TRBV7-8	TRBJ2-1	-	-	CASSLWPRTATNEQFF	TGTGCCAGCAGCTTATGGCCTAGGACAGCAACTAATGAGCAGTTCTTC
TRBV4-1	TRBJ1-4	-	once	CASSQAFYEKLFF	TGCGCCAGCAGCCAGGCTTTCTATGAAAAACTGTTTTTT
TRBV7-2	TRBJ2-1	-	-	CASSLSRDNEQFF	TGTGCCAGCAGCTTATCACGAGACAATGAGCAGTTCTTC
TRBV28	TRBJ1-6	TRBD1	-	CASSTTGGGSPLHF	TGTGCCAGCAGTACGACAGGGGGTGGTTCACCCCTCCACTTT
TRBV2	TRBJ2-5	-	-	CASTGALQETQYF	TGTGCCAGCACAGGGGCCCTCCAAGAGACCCAGTACTTC
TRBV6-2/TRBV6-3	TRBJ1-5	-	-	CASSSVGAGDAGNQPQHF	TGTGCCAGCAGTTCAGTGGGGGCAGGGGATGCGGGCAATCAGCCCCAGCATTTT
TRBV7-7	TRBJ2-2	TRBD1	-	CASSKQGVGNTGELFF	TGTGCCAGCAGCAAACAGGGGGTCGGGAACACCGGGGAGCTGTTTTTT
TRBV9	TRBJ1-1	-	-	CASSPDGGVTEAFF	TGTGCCAGCAGCCCAGATGGAGGGGTCACTGAAGCTTTCTTT